Following are 19 T cell receptor beta chains from one sample sequenced in a study of cytomegalovirus exposure and HLA in healthy donors. Libraries were prepared by immunoSEQ multiplex PCR; TCRdb keeps only in-frame clonotypes and omits some of them. This sample has 250,000 to 300,000 clones, with just over 85% found just once. The material sequenced was PBMCs. The receptor set was obtained from a woman in her late teens or twenties in good health and CMV-seronegative.

The rearrangement uses TRBV4-3 and TRBJ1-1; perhaps TRBD1 as D (6 bases). CDR1 is LGHNA and CDR2 is YSLEER in the germline V gene. This CDR3 has 14 residues. Trimming removed 3 bases from V and 1 base from J, with 9 bases in between. The CDR3 bases are TGCGCCAGCAGCCATGACAGGAGGAACACTGAAGCTTTCTTT. It yields the protein CASSHDRRNTEAFF.

This clone was seen once. J is TRBJ2-3 and V is TRBV5-1; TRBD2 aligns across 10 bases. The junction had 4 bases not matched to a gene; V was cut back by 2 bases and J by 4 bases. Germline V CDR1 and CDR2: SGHRS, YFSETQ. The CDR3 has 15 amino acids. The CDR3 loop reads CASSLAGGLPDTQYF. In DNA, the CDR3 is TGCGCCAGCAGCTTAGCGGGGGGGCTACCAGATACGCAGTATTTT.

The chain is built from TRBV7-6 and TRBJ2-5, with D tentatively TRBD2 (5 bases). Germline CDR1 reads SGHVS; CDR2 reads FNYEAQ. This CDR3 has 12 amino acids. Deletions cut 5 bases from V and 5 bases from J, with 9 bases between. The CDR3 loop is CASSPRGETQYF. CDR3 bases: TGTGCCAGCAGCCCCCGAGGGGAGACCCAGTACTTC.

The rearrangement links TRBV14 to TRBJ1-1; D is ambiguous. Trimming left V 6 bases short and J 5 bases short, with 13 bases between. The CDR3 totals 13 residues. Germline V CDR1 and CDR2: SGHDN, FVKESK. DNA for the CDR3: TGTGCCAGCAGATCCGGGTTGCGGACTGAAGCTTTCTTT. This translates into CASRSGLRTEAFF.

The chain links TRBV9 to TRBJ2-7, with 7 bases lining up with TRBD2. The J segment lost 2 bases and the V segment lost 3 bases, leaving 11 bases of the junction unmatched. CDR3 size: 16 residues. Per germline, CDR1 SGDLS and CDR2 YYNGEE. CDR3 coding DNA: TGTGCCAGCAGCGCCATTTTGGGGGGGACCCCCTACGAGCAGTACTTC. Its protein is CASSAILGGTPYEQYF.

The chain is built from TRBV29-1 and TRBJ2-1, with 8 bases identical to TRBD1. The CDR3 is 14 amino acids. The V and J ends lost 4 bases and 0 bases, in that order; junction bases with no gene match: 2. Looked up from germline, CDR1 is SQVTM and CDR2 is ANQGSEA. Written as DNA, the CDR3 is TGCAGCGTTGGACAGGGGAGCTCCTACAATGAGCAGTTCTTC. Amino acids: CSVGQGSSYNEQFF.

J is TRBJ2-7 and V is TRBV27, with 9 bases fitting TRBD2. The CDR3 loop spans 17 amino acids. Germline V gives CDR1 MNHEY, CDR2 SMNVEV (reference sequence). V gave up 5 bases and J gave up 5 bases; unmatched junction bases: 16. CDR3 in DNA: TGTGCCAGCAGTCCTGAAACTTCTAGCGGGATAAGCCACGAGCAGTACTTC. This codes for CASSPETSSGISHEQYF.

The chain employs TRBV7-3 and TRBJ2-5; D might be TRBD1 (6 bases). Germline CDR1 and CDR2: SGHTA and FQGTGA. The CDR3 consists of 18 residues. The V end was cut by 5 bases, the J end by 4 bases, with 26 bases between. The CDR3 bases are TGTGCCAGCAGCCCAACCGCTGGGGGCCGTCACAACGGAGAGACCCAGTACTTC. Translated: CASSPTAGGRHNGETQYF.

This sequence joins TRBV6-6 and TRBJ2-4; 8 bases are shared with TRBD1. Germline CDR1 reads MNHNY; CDR2 reads SVGAGI (reference sequence). The V segment lost 2 bases and the J segment 5 bases; nucleotides outside the gene matches: 5. The CDR3 length is 15 residues. The CDR3 DNA sequence: TGTGCCAGCAGTTACGCCACGGACAGGGAAAACATTCAGTACTTC. This encodes CASSYATDRENIQYF.

The chain uses TRBV6-6 and TRBJ1-5; no clear D gene. V was clipped by 11 bases and J by 5 bases, with 16 bases between them. The CDR3 runs 13 residues. CDR1 is MNHNY, CDR2 SVGAGI, per germline (reference sequence). The CDR3 loop is CAARTGTYQPQHF. The CDR3 nucleotides read TGTGCCGCGAGGACGGGAACTTATCAGCCCCAGCATTTT.

The chain is built from TRBV6-5 and TRBJ2-5; D might be TRBD1 (8 bases). Germline V CDR1 and CDR2: MNHEY, SVGAGI. The length of the CDR3 is 15 residues. Trimming took 5 bases from V and 5 from J, leaving 18 bases between them. The CDR3, as DNA: TGTGCCAGCAGTACAGGGGGAGGGAGCGGGGAGACCCAGTACTTC. Its protein product is CASSTGGGSGETQYF.

This rearrangement joins TRBV30 to TRBJ1-5; a possible D gene is TRBD1 (5 bases). This CDR3 is built from 21 residues. Germline loops: CDR1 GTSNPN, CDR2 SVGIG (reference sequence). The germline V and J ends were trimmed by 2 bases and 0 bases, with 29 bases remaining between them. The CDR3 spells CAWSTQQGLTGGSRSNQPQHF. The CDR3, as DNA: TGTGCCTGGAGTACTCAGCAGGGCCTAACTGGTGGGTCCCGTAGCAATCAGCCCCAGCATTTT. Filled out from reference TRBV30 and TRBJ1-5, the complete variable domain reads SQTIHQWPATLVQPVGSPLSLECTVEGTSNPNLYWYRQAAGRGLQLLFYSVGIGQISSEVPQNLSASRPQDRQFILSSKKLLLSDSGFYLCAWSTQQGLTGGSRSNQPQHFGDGTRLSIL.

The gene calls are TRBV7-3 and TRBJ2-5; D is unclear. V lost 2 bases and J 2 bases, leaving 9 bases between the germline ends. Per germline, CDR1 SGHTA and CDR2 FQGTGA. This CDR3 has 14 amino acids. The CDR3 DNA follows: TGTGCCAGCAGCTTAGGGCAGCATCAAGAGACCCAGTACTTC. Its translation: CASSLGQHQETQYF. Variable domain in full (rest from reference TRBV7-3 and TRBJ2-5): GAGVSQTPSNKVTEKGKYVELRCDPISGHTALYWYRQSLGQGPEFLIYFQGTGAADDSGLPNDRFFAVRPEGSVSTLKIQRTERGDSAVYLCASSLGQHQETQYFGPGTRLLVL.

The rearrangement joins TRBV30 to TRBJ1-2, with D tentatively TRBD1 (6 bases). CDR1 is GTSNPN and CDR2 is SVGIG in the germline V gene (reference sequence). This CDR3 has 14 amino acids. Trimming took 2 bases from V and 6 from J, leaving 16 bases between them. The CDR3 here is CAWSRGRGRNGYTF. DNA of the CDR3: TGTGCCTGGAGTCGAGGCAGGGGACGGAATGGCTACACCTTC.

The CDR3 protein is CASSPGQGFYEQYF. DNA of the CDR3: TGTGCCAGCAGCCCCGGACAGGGGTTCTACGAGCAGTACTTC. This chain joins TRBV5-6 and TRBJ2-7; 9 bases align to TRBD1. This CDR3 has 14 amino acids. Germline V gene lookup returns CDR1 SGHDT and CDR2 YYEEEE. With 4 bases clipped from V and 3 bases from J, the junction kept 5 bases outside the gene matches.

The V gene is TRBV9, the J gene TRBJ2-7; D is unclear. Germline V gene lookup returns CDR1 SGDLS and CDR2 YYNGEE. There are 15 residues in the CDR3. Trimming removed 0 bases at V and 0 bases at J, with 10 bases between. CDR3 protein: CASSVAPTSSYEQYF. The CDR3 bases are TGTGCCAGCAGCGTAGCTCCCACCAGCTCCTACGAGCAGTACTTC.

V usage is TRBV9 and J usage is TRBJ1-4, with TRBD1 matching 8 bases. The CDR3 sequence is 16 residues long. Trimming cost V 0 bases and J 5 bases; bases outside gene matches: 6. Germline lookup yields CDR1 SGDLS and CDR2 YYNGEE. The CDR3 nucleotides read TGTGCCAGCAGCGTAGGAGGGAACAGGGGGAATGAAAAACTGTTTTTT. It specifies CASSVGGNRGNEKLFF.

This clone has a single count. The rearrangement uses TRBV7-2 and TRBJ2-1; a possible D gene is TRBD2 (5 bases). V dropped 1 base and J dropped 8 bases, with 12 bases sitting between them. Germline loops: CDR1 SGHTA, CDR2 FQGNSA. The CDR3 contains 14 residues. CDR3 sequence reads: CASSLGLALDEQFF. CDR3 nucleotides: TGTGCCAGCAGCTTAGGCCTAGCTCTGGATGAGCAGTTCTTC.

This chain links TRBV6-1 with TRBJ2-3; 10 bases are shared with TRBD2. The V gene's germline CDR1 is MNHNS and CDR2 SASEGT. The CDR3 contains 15 residues. The V gene end was trimmed by 2 bases and the J gene end by 5 bases; junction bases not matched to a gene: 4. CDR3 loop: CASSELAGAGDTQYF. The CDR3 region has the DNA TGTGCCAGCAGTGAACTAGCGGGGGCGGGAGATACGCAGTATTTT.